The TCR beta chain described here comes from a study of identical twins. A single record per CDR3 protein comes from TCRdb applying MiXCR to the 5' RACE reads. Here the sample spans some 900,000 distinct CDR3 sequences, around an eighth being singletons. This clonotype was observed a handful of times. Unmatched junction bases numbered 11, after V lost 0 bases and J lost 5 bases. CDR3 length: 18 amino acids. The same data also went into a second study, on yellow fever vaccine responses in identical twins.

The clonotype was recovered from a young woman in good health. Sequencing used PBMCs. The chain employs TRBV12-3 or TRBV12-4 and TRBJ2-1; the match to TRBD2 covers 9 bases. The DNA for the CDR3 is TGTGCCAGCAGTTTAGCTAAGCGAGGGCTAGCGGGAAACAATGAGCAGTTCTTC. This encodes CASSLAKRGLAGNNEQFF.